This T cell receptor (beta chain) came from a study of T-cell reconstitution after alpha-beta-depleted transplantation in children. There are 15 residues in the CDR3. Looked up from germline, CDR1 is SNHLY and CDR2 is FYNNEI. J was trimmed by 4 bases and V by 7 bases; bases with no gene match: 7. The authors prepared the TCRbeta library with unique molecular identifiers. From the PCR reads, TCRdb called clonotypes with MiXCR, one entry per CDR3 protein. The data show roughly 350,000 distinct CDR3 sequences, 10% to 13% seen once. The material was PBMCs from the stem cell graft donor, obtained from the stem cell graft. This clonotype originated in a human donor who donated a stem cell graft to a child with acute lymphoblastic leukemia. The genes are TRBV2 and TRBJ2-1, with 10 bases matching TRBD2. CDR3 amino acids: CASTDLGLAYNEQFF. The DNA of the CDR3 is TGTGCCAGCACTGATTTGGGACTAGCGTACAATGAGCAGTTCTTC.